This T cell receptor beta chain originates from a study of shared clonotypes between healthy human individuals (dated by TCRdb to the early 2020s). Regarding the study in general: The cohort comprised a couple of women and a few men aged 18 to 49 years. Each donor's leukapheresis produced roughly between about 0.85 and 10 billion PBMCs. For each donor, CD4 naive and CD4 memory were each run on three plates, CD8 naive on two plates, and CD8 memory on one plate. Libraries were prepared and TCR repertoires were sequenced by different laboratories using diverse techniques, in order to increase sequencing depth and limit assay-specific biases. The study deeply sequenced blood TCR repertoires of five healthy adults to estimate repertoire size and the extent of clonotype sharing between individuals. Summary of the overall study and its limitations: Rarefaction of sorted-subset datasets indicated incomplete sequencing despite the large sequencing depth. Compared with non-shared clonotypes, clonotypes shared by all four sorted-subset donors had higher generation probabilities. Across four donors, approximately 4.6% of naive CD4, 3% to 3.5% of naive CD8, roughly 2.2% of memory CD4, and 0.4% to 0.45% of memory CD8 clonotypes were shared. Estimated clonotype richness was generally larger for naive than for memory subsets. Pairwise subsampling led to the expectation that sequencing depth would affect the degree of clonotype sharing among donors. Sampling was restricted to blood, and TCR repertoires in tissues likely differ from the TCR repertoires found in blood. Because the study included only a small number of donors, the genetic and exposure-history diversity represented was limited.

Donors were healthy HIV-negative adults with no recently reported acute infections or vaccinations. All donors were Caucasian adults living in Nashville, Tennessee, USA. CD4+ T cells were enriched by magnetic negative selection, after which naive cells were positively selected on CD45RA and the negative fraction was taken as the memory subset. Blood was collected by leukapheresis, and PBMCs were isolated by Ficoll-Histopaque density gradient centrifugation and then cryopreserved in liquid nitrogen vapor phase. Purity and quantity of every magnetically sorted T cell population were checked by analytical flow cytometry. From each sorted fraction, genomic DNA was isolated and quantified by UV absorbance on a Nanodrop 2000c. The sample holds a few counts of this clone. Its cognate antigen has yet to be identified. There are no base qualities to consult, and no much larger clone falls within one base.

The CDR3 covers 14 residues, taking in both the cysteine and the phenylalanine. CDR3 DNA is the only sequence kept; it has 42 bases, read in frame from the first base. The germline V gene (reference sequence) yields MNHEY for CDR1 and SMNVEV for CDR2. The germline V end is reduced by 7 bases and the J end by 4 bases; junction bases left unmatched: 6. Using the deep immunoSEQ assay, TCR CDR3 regions were amplified from genomic DNA by multiplex PCR. Genomic DNA extracted from each cell subset was distributed evenly over all wells of several immunoSEQ 96-well plates, and each plate served as one replicate. For sorted subsets, each replicate PCR was loaded with 200 ng genomic DNA, equivalent to 30,000 to 35,000 T cell genomes. Purified libraries were measured with a Qubit 3.0 fluorometer, size-checked on a Bioanalyzer 2100, and measured again with the KAPA Library Quantification kit. Every immunoSEQ 96-well plate was sequenced on a dedicated single-read 150-cycle Illumina NextSeq 550 flow cell. The paper's data handling went like this. Because only junctional sequences without quality scores were contained in the immunoSEQ output, filtering matching that applied to full-length reads could not be performed. To assign V/J genes and CDR3, sequences were annotated using PyIR, a Python wrapper for IgBLAST v1.9, with IMGT germline references. Any read was removed if the V/J assignment was weak (E-value above 1e-6), the CDR3 was missing, or the read contained stop codons, out-of-frame junctions, or ambiguous translated residues. V3J clonotypes were defined as sequences sharing the same inferred V gene, J gene, and CDR3 amino acid sequence. To compute the percentage overlap between repertoires, the number of shared unique clonotypes was divided by the size of the smaller repertoire. Repertoire richness was assessed with RTK rarefaction, the Chao1 estimator, and Recon v2.1 estimates of unobserved clonotypes. For all TCRbeta clonotypes obtained by the gDNA method from a few donors, generation probabilities were computed with OLGA. TCRdb holds this immuneACCESS table with in-frame rearrangements only. Some clones are missing; in checked studies, unresolved V genes explain under half, and the rest has no known cause. V and J calls and clone size are copied from that table; D and trimming were computed from the DNA. A total of about 710,000 clones appear in this sample, about two thirds of them only once. Of the sample, 1.8% falls within the top ten clones.

This sequence uses TRBV27 and TRBJ2-7, with TRBD2 matching 11 junction bases. The sequence was obtained from a woman aged 25-40 years in good health. Source material: memory CD4+ T cells sorted from blood. The cell subset or site label, as the study defines it: CD45RA-negative fraction. CDR3 reads: CASTPLAGVYEQYF. In nucleotide form, the sequence is TGTGCCAGCACCCCACTAGCGGGAGTATACGAGCAGTACTTC.